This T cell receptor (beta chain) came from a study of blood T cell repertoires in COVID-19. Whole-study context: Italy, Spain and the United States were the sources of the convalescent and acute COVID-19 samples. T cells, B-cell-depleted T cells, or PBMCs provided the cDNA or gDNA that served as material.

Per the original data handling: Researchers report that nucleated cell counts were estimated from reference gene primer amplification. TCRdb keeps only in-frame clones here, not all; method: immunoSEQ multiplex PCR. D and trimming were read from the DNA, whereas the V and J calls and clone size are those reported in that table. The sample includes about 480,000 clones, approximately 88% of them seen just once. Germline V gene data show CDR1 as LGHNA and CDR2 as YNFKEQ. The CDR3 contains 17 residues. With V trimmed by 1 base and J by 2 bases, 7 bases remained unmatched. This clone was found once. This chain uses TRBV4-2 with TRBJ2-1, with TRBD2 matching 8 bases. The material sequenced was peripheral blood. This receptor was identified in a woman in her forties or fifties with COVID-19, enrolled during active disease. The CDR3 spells CASSQVPAGATYNEQFF. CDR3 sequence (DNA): TGTGCCAGCAGCCAAGTTCCAGCGGGGGCCACCTACAATGAGCAGTTCTTC.